These 16 T cell receptor beta chains came from one sample sequenced in a study of vaccination and CD4 T cells after COVID-19. Treatment given: roughly ten-day PBMC culture with coronavirus spike peptide pools or control peptides (ViraFEST assay). The Oncomine TCR Beta short-read assay was applied to DNA of cultured CD4+ T cells. TCRdb processed the PCR reads anew with MiXCR; each CDR3 protein has one entry. Of 12,000 or so distinct CDR3 sequences in the sample, more than 40% were seen once. These receptors have no identified antigens. The sequenced sample consisted of CD4+ T cells from blood, cultured in vitro. Receptor source: a human donor who had recovered from COVID-19.

The J gene is TRBJ2-5, the V gene TRBV28; D gene uncertain. Germline assignment: CDR1 MDHEN and CDR2 SYDVKM. V gave up 2 bases and J gave up 2 bases, with 9 bases separating them. The CDR3 runs to 14 residues. CDR3: CASSLPQLQETQYF. The CDR3 DNA reads as TGTGCCAGCAGTTTACCCCAGTTACAAGAGACCCAGTACTTC.

The count of this clonotype is one. The chain employs TRBV6-5 and TRBJ2-2; 7 bases agree with TRBD2. Losses at the gene ends were 2 bases for V and 7 bases for J; bases not matched to a gene: 7. Germline CDR1 and CDR2: MNHEY and SVGAGI. The CDR3 has 15 residues. The CDR3, as DNA: TGTGCCAGCAGTTACCTGTGGGAGCGGGGCGGGGAGCTGTTTTTT. It yields the protein CASSYLWERGGELFF.

The rearrangement links TRBV6-2 or TRBV6-3 to TRBJ2-7; no firm D call. Deletions cut 4 bases from V and 0 bases from J, with 10 bases between. CDR1 and CDR2 from the germline V gene are MNHEY and SVGEGT. The CDR3 contains 14 residues. CDR3 bases: TGTGCCAGCAGTTTCAGGCCGTCCTCCTACGAGCAGTACTTC. Its translation: CASSFRPSSYEQYF.

In the case of this clonotype: Sequence at one end of the junction differs from germline and may be a read error. Here the CDR3 DNA reads TGTGCCTGCAGTCGTACAGGGGGGAACACTGAAGCTTTCTTT. It encodes CACSRTGGNTEAFF. The chain links TRBV6-1 to TRBJ1-1; 8 positions match TRBD1. This CDR3 is 14 amino acids long. Germline V lookup: CDR1 MNHNS, CDR2 SASEGT.

The CDR3 region has the DNA TGTGCCAGTGCCGAGGCAGGGACCATCTATGGCTACACCTTC. Protein product: CASAEAGTIYGYTF. The chain carries TRBV19 and TRBJ1-2, with D perhaps TRBD1 (5 bases). Per the germline V gene, CDR1 is LNHDA and CDR2 is SQIVND (reference sequence). Trimming left V 8 bases short and J 4 bases short, with 17 bases between. The CDR3 runs to 14 residues.

This clonotype was detected a few times. This chain connects TRBV27 to TRBJ2-5; D might be TRBD1 (5 bases). The germline gives CDR1 MNHEY, CDR2 SMNVEV (reference sequence). Deletions cut 5 bases from V and 2 bases from J, with 9 bases between. The CDR3 spans 13 residues. CDR3 bases: TGTGCCAGCAGTAACAGGATTCAAGAGACCCAGTACTTC. Protein: CASSNRIQETQYF.

V and J are TRBV6-2 or TRBV6-3 and TRBJ1-2; D remains ambiguous. Germline V gene lookup returns CDR1 MNHEY and CDR2 SVGEGT. The CDR3 is made up of 13 amino acids. Between the trimmed V and J ends, which lost 3 bases and 4 bases, there was a span of 9 bases. In nucleotides, the CDR3 is TGTGCCAGCAGTTATGGGAACGGCTATGGCTACACCTTC. Amino acid sequence: CASSYGNGYGYTF.

The chain is built from TRBV20-1 and TRBJ1-1; D is unresolved. The V end was cut by 3 bases, the J end by 0 bases, with 5 bases between. This CDR3 is built from 12 residues. The germline gives CDR1 DFQATT, CDR2 SNEGSKA (reference sequence). The CDR3 sequence: CSASVVNTEAFF. CDR3 sequence (DNA): TGCAGTGCTAGTGTGGTGAACACTGAAGCTTTCTTT.

The rearrangement joins TRBV19 to TRBJ2-6; TRBD2 might be the D (6 bases). CDR1 and CDR2 from the germline V gene are LNHDA and SQIVND (reference sequence). The V gene lost 3 bases and the J gene lost 9 bases, with 9 bases spanning the gap. This CDR3 region has 13 residues. CDR3 residues: CASSIRENNVLTF. CDR3 bases: TGTGCCAGTAGTATCCGGGAGAACAACGTCCTGACTTTC.

This clonotype was detected only a few times. The V call is TRBV27, the J call TRBJ2-5; 8 bases fit TRBD2. This CDR3 region has 14 residues. J lost 5 bases, V lost 4 bases, and 6 bases had no gene match. The germline gives CDR1 MNHEY, CDR2 SMNVEV (reference sequence). The CDR3 nucleotides read TGTGCCAGCAGTTGGGGCGGGAGGCCGGAGACCCAGTACTTC. It yields the protein CASSWGGRPETQYF.

V usage is TRBV24-1 and J usage is TRBJ2-3; D not certain. Per germline, CDR1 KGHDR and CDR2 SFDVKD. The CDR3 loop spans 15 amino acids. Trimming took off 3 bases at V and 0 bases at J, with 9 bases between the two ends. CDR3 sequence reads: CATSDPGRSTDTQYF. The CDR3 nucleotides are TGTGCCACCAGTGATCCCGGACGGAGCACAGATACGCAGTATTTT.

This clonotype has only a few counts. The rearrangement uses TRBV7-2 and TRBJ1-2, with D maybe TRBD1 (6 bases). Trimming removed 1 base at V and 1 base at J, with 10 bases between. CDR3 length: 15 amino acids. CDR1 is SGHTA, CDR2 FQGNSA, per germline. In DNA, the CDR3 is TGTGCCAGCAGCTTAGGGGGGGCGCTTAACTATGGCTACACCTTC. Translated: CASSLGGALNYGYTF.

CDR3 sequence (DNA): TGTGCCAGCAGCAGACAGGGACCTAGCACCGGGGAGCTGTTTTTT. Translated: CASSRQGPSTGELFF. The J gene is TRBJ2-2, the V gene TRBV2; 7 positions match TRBD1. Unmatched junction bases numbered 8, after V lost 6 bases and J lost 4 bases. The CDR3 totals 15 residues. CDR1 and CDR2 from the germline V gene are SNHLY and FYNNEI. Looking up the rest from reference TRBV2 and TRBJ2-2 gives the full variable domain: EPEVTQTPSHQVTQMGQEVILRCVPISNHLYFYWYRQILGQKVEFLVSFYNNEISEKSEIFDDQFSVERPDGSNFTLKIRSTKLEDSAMYFCASSRQGPSTGELFFGEGSRLTVL.

The chain combines TRBV30 with TRBJ2-1, with 9 bases aligning to TRBD1. Germline lookup yields CDR1 GTSNPN and CDR2 SVGIG (reference sequence). This CDR3 is built from 12 residues. The J segment lost 10 bases and the V segment lost 3 bases, leaving 4 bases of the junction unmatched. CDR3 loop: CAWRRTGGEQFF. CDR3 coding DNA: TGTGCCTGGAGACGTACAGGGGGCGAGCAGTTCTTC. The full variable domain, in which reference TRBV30 and TRBJ2-1 provide the parts outside the CDR3, is SQTIHQWPATLVQPVGSPLSLECTVEGTSNPNLYWYRQAAGRGLQLLFYSVGIGQISSEVPQNLSASRPQDRQFILSSKKLLLSDSGFYLCAWRRTGGEQFFGPGTRLTVL.

This chain links TRBV19 with TRBJ1-1; no clear D gene. V lost 5 bases and J 2 bases, leaving 9 bases between the germline ends. Germline-derived CDR1 and CDR2 are LNHDA and SQIVND (reference sequence). This CDR3 is built from 13 residues. This CDR3 is CASSPQYNTEAFF. CDR3 sequence (DNA): TGTGCCAGTAGTCCACAGTATAACACTGAAGCTTTCTTT.

This chain joins TRBV7-3 and TRBJ2-1; 8 positions match TRBD2. The CDR3 spans 17 residues. Germline CDR1 is SGHTA and CDR2 is FQGTGA. V lost 3 bases, J lost 3 bases, and 10 bases stayed unmatched. Written as DNA, the CDR3 is TGTGCCAGCAGCTTGGTTGTCGGGAGGGGGGGCTACAATGAGCAGTTCTTC. The encoded protein is CASSLVVGRGGYNEQFF.